The rows below give T cell receptor beta chains drawn from one sample of a study of shared clonotypes between healthy human individuals. Libraries were prepared by immunoSEQ multiplex PCR; TCRdb keeps only in-frame clonotypes and omits some of them. The data show 700,000 or so clones, 60% to 80% seen once. Sequenced: memory CD4+ T cells sorted from blood. All receptors come from a woman aged 25 to 45 in good health. The CDR3 runs from the conserved cysteine through the conserved F or W. A D gene is named only where the DNA matches it firmly. Some rows mark clone size as missing; the rest say once, few, many or name a class of expanded clone.

v_call	d_call	clone_size	j_call	cdr3_nt	cdr3_aa
TRBV9	TRBD1	-	TRBJ2-3	TGTGCCAGCAGCTTACCTCCTCAGGGGGAAGATACGCAGTATTTT	CASSLPPQGEDTQYF
TRBV5-1	TRBD2	-	TRBJ2-5	TGCGCCAGCAGCTTGGATGGTAGCGGGGGATTAGAGACCCAGTACTTC	CASSLDGSGGLETQYF
TRBV6-5	-	-	TRBJ2-1	TGTGCCAGCAGTTCCGTTGAGAGTTACAATGAGCAGTTCTTC	CASSSVESYNEQFF
TRBV5-1	TRBD2	-	TRBJ2-2	TGCGCCAGCAGCTCCGGACTAGCGGGAGCTTTAGGCACCGGGGAGCTGTTTTTT	CASSSGLAGALGTGELFF
TRBV4-2	TRBD2	-	TRBJ2-1	TGTGCCAGCAGCCCTAGTTTAGGGAGGGAGTTCGGTGAGCAGTTCTTC	CASSPSLGREFGEQFF
TRBV13	-	few	TRBJ2-1	TGTGCCAGCAGCACTTATAACAATGAGCAGTTCTTC	CASSTYNNEQFF
TRBV29-1	-	many	TRBJ1-2	TGCAGCGCACTTTTTCAGGACTATGGCTACACCTTC	CSALFQDYGYTF
TRBV19	-	-	TRBJ1-1	TGTGCCAGTAGTATACGGGTCACTACCAACACTGAAGCTTTCTTT	CASSIRVTTNTEAFF
TRBV19	-	few	TRBJ2-7	TGTGCCAGTAGTAGTACAGGGGGAGGGAACGAGCAGTACTTC	CASSSTGGGNEQYF
TRBV21-1	-	-	TRBJ2-7	TGTGCCAGCAGCCCAAGTCGGACTAGAATAACATACGAGCAGTACTTC	CASSPSRTRITYEQYF
TRBV11-3	TRBD1	-	TRBJ2-2	TGTGCCAGCAGCGTGACAGGGGCGACCGGGGAGCTGTTTTTT	CASSVTGATGELFF
TRBV5-8	-	few	TRBJ1-5	TGTGCCAGCAGCTTGGGGAGTTTGGGCAATCAGCCCCAGCATTTT	CASSLGSLGNQPQHF
TRBV15	-	-	TRBJ2-1	TGTGCCACCAGCTATCCCGAGGGGGGTTACAATGAGCAGTTCTTC	CATSYPEGGYNEQFF
TRBV6-4	-	-	TRBJ2-1	TGTGCCAGCAGTGTTTCGGGACAAGAATACAATGAGCAGTTCTTC	CASSVSGQEYNEQFF
TRBV7-9	-	once	TRBJ1-5	TGTGCCAGCAGCTTGTGGGTCGGAACGGGCAATCAGCCCCAGCATTTT	CASSLWVGTGNQPQHF
TRBV6-1	-	-	TRBJ1-4	TGTGCCAGCAGTGAAGGTTCTTCTGATGAAAAACTGTTTTTT	CASSEGSSDEKLFF
TRBV7-3	-	few	TRBJ2-3	TGTGCCAGCAGCCCCCGCCAGGGAAAGAAAGATACGCAGTATTTT	CASSPRQGKKDTQYF
TRBV7-2	-	many	TRBJ2-7	TGTGCCAGCAGTTCCACTCAGACCTACGAGCAGTACTTC	CASSSTQTYEQYF
TRBV6-6	TRBD1	-	TRBJ1-4	TGTGCCAGCAGTTACTGGGGACAGGGGGCACAGGAAAAACTGTTTTTT	CASSYWGQGAQEKLFF
TRBV9	-	-	TRBJ1-1	TGTGCCAGCAGCGCCGGGGCCCTGAACACTGAAGCTTTCTTT	CASSAGALNTEAFF
TRBV2	-	-	TRBJ1-5	TGTGCCAGCAGTGAAAGTACAGGTAACCGCAATCAGCCCCAGCATTTT	CASSESTGNRNQPQHF
TRBV28	-	-	TRBJ2-7	TGTGCCAGCAGTTTTCCCCCTTGGGTTGGGGGGTACGAGCAGTACTTC	CASSFPPWVGGYEQYF
TRBV19	-	-	TRBJ2-4	TGTGCCAGTAGGTCGGGGGCCAAAAACATTCAGTACTTC	CASRSGAKNIQYF
TRBV5-1	TRBD1	-	TRBJ2-5	TGCGCCAGCAGCCAGGGACAGCGGGAGACCCAGTACTTC	CASSQGQRETQYF
TRBV5-1	-	-	TRBJ1-3	TGCGCCAGCAGCTTGATCGGCGTCTCTGGAAACACCATATATTTT	CASSLIGVSGNTIYF
TRBV19	-	-	TRBJ1-2	TGTGCCAGTAGTACTTCCCGGGACGGATCGATTCCTAACTATGGCTACACCTTC	CASSTSRDGSIPNYGYTF
TRBV5-4	-	-	TRBJ1-2	TGTGCCACCGGACGGGAAAACTATGGCTACACCTTC	CATGRENYGYTF
TRBV18	-	-	TRBJ1-2	TGTGCCAGCTCACCGGGCCAAGAACTCTATGGCTACACCTTC	CASSPGQELYGYTF
TRBV18	-	-	TRBJ2-5	TGTGCCAGCTCACCACAGGAGAGTCAACAAGAGACCCAGTACTTC	CASSPQESQQETQYF
TRBV5-1	-	once	TRBJ2-1	TGCGCCAGCAGCGACTACAATGAGCAGTTCTTC	CASSDYNEQFF
TRBV7-7	-	-	TRBJ1-1	TGTGCCAGCAGCTCAAACGTGGGCACTGAAGCTTTCTTT	CASSSNVGTEAFF